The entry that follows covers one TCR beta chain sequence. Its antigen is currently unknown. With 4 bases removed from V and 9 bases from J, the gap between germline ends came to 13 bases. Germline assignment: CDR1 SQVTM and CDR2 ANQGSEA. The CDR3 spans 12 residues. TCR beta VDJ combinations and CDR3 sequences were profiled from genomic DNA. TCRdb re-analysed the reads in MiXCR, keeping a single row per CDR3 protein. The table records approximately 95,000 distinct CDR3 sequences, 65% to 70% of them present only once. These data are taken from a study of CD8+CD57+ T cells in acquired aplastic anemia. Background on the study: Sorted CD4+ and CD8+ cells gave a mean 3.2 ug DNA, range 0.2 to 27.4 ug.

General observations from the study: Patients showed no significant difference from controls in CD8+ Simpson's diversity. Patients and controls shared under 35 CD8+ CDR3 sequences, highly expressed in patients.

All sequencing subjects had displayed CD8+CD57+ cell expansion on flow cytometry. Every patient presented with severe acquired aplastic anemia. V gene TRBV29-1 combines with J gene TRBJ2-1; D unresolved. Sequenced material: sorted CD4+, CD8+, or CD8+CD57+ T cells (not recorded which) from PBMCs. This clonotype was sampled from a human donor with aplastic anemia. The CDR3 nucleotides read TGCAGCGTTGCACCCGATTTAACTGAGCAGTTCTTC. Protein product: CSVAPDLTEQFF.